Listed below are T cell receptor beta chains from one sample, sequenced in a study of blood T cell repertoires in COVID-19. The data were produced by immunoSEQ multiplex PCR, yet TCRdb's version contains in-frame clones alone and is incomplete. The sample includes around 150,000 clones, more than 70% seen only once; the top ten take about 5%. The sequencing input was peripheral blood. The origin of the receptors is a woman aged 45-65 years with acute or convalescent COVID-19. Each CDR3 is given with its conserved first and last residue.

v_call,j_call,cdr3_aa
TRBV6-1,TRBJ1-2,CASSESREDYGYTF
TRBV7-2,TRBJ1-1,CASSLSQNTEAFF
TRBV4-1,TRBJ2-3,CASSQESGGGQF
TRBV13,TRBJ2-7,CASTDLGGSKAHEQYF
TRBV7-8,TRBJ1-3,CASSLAGGQGGTDTIYF
TRBV7-9,TRBJ2-4,CASSLVSNAGNIQYF
TRBV7-2,TRBJ2-3,CASSLRKGDTQYF
TRBV19,TRBJ1-5,CASSIGGLRQGAIQPQHF
TRBV24-1,TRBJ2-3,CATSDATGLVGTQYF
TRBV6-5,TRBJ1-4,CASSPTVNEKLFF
TRBV9,TRBJ2-7,CASSVAAGGGGYEQYF
TRBV9,TRBJ2-7,CASSVGLGDRGSYEQYF
TRBV29-1,TRBJ2-5,CSVRVTGGETQYF
TRBV2,TRBJ1-2,CASSKDSYGYTF
TRBV4-3,TRBJ1-2,CASSQEVNRGNYGYTF
TRBV5-1,TRBJ2-2,CASSLGSSGGANTGELFF
TRBV3-1/TRBV3-2,TRBJ2-7,CASSQDGTGAGEQYF
TRBV30,TRBJ1-1,CAWDGDTEAFF
TRBV5-1,TRBJ1-4,CASSLIPDSNEKLFF
TRBV11-2,TRBJ2-1,CASSFDSSYNEQFF
TRBV6-2/TRBV6-3,TRBJ1-1,CASSYWAVNTEAFF